The T cell receptor beta chain under discussion was sequenced for a study of post-analysis software for immune sequencing data (dated by TCRdb to between 2015 and 2016). About the investigation overall: Recorded disease courses included relapsing-remitting, secondary progressive and progressive-relapsing multiple sclerosis, with some patients lacking subtype annotation. Patient repertoires were compared against ten to eleven previously published healthy control repertoires from donors aged roughly 6 to 25 years. A subset of samples was prepared in parallel using single-end sample barcoding, then pooled and co-amplified after Illumina adapter ligation. On the study overall, not on this receptor specifically: The multiple sclerosis patient group was slightly younger than the control group. Patients showed significantly higher frequencies than controls for a few TRBV segments, among them TRBV5-6, TRBV5-1 and TRBV20-1. Direct clustering with F measure showed strong co-clustering of samples prepared in the same batch, prompting a batch-effect correction. Compared with controls, multiple sclerosis patients had significantly lower normalized Chao1 diversity, a finding suggesting substantial peripheral T-cell clonal expansion.

CDR1 SGHAT and CDR2 FQNNGV are derived from the germline V gene. Inclusive of the bounding cysteine and phenylalanine, the CDR3 is 12 residues long. The kept DNA is CDR3 alone, 36 bases in frame from the first base. Cut back by 8 bases and 5 bases, the V and J ends lie 12 bases apart. The method behind the library was PCR. Sequencing used an Illumina HiSeq 2500. To reduce PCR and sequencing biases, unique molecular identifiers were built into the TCR beta cDNA libraries. Per 1 to 10 million input T cells, approximately 500,000 cDNA molecules were obtained, such that each molecule approximated one T cell. The patient libraries were prepared and sequenced using the same protocol as the earlier healthy control dataset. Within a given batch, samples were prepared together, multiplexed and sequenced on the same HiSeq lane. The study's own analysis went as follows. MIGEC was used to process the raw barcoded reads, and molecular identifier groups with only a single read were discarded before consensus assembly and CDR3 extraction. VDJtools was used for post-analysis of the clonotype tables, with diversity normalized by down-sampling every dataset to the smallest sample size. Repertoire overlap clustering matched CDR3 amino acid but not nucleotide sequences to correct batch-related cross-sample contamination. The public reads were reanalyzed by TCRdb: fastp trimming at Q25, MiXCR alignment, in-frame beta chains only. Each entry merges the rows of one CDR3 protein and shows their most common DNA and genes. These V and J calls rely on TCRdb rather than the paper's analysis. In all, the sample holds roughly 430,000 distinct CDR3 sequences, and 35% to 45% of those were seen once. Of the sample, 6.5% to 8% is held by the ten largest clones.

This clonotype occurred a few times. What antigen it recognizes has not been identified. Base qualities are not provided; no much larger clone lies one nucleotide away. TCR beta repertoires were profiled from peripheral blood of 13 young patients with multiple sclerosis to demonstrate the VDJtools post-analysis software. Multiple sclerosis patients were children and adolescents aged about 6 to 17 years. Recombination linked TRBV11-2 to TRBJ2-5; matching of 5 bases hints at TRBD1 as the D gene. This TCR was recovered from a girl aged 2-9 years with multiple sclerosis. The sample taken for sequencing was blood. The bases read TGTGCCAGCCAGGGTCTTAGGGAGACCCAGTACTTC. Its protein is CASQGLRETQYF.